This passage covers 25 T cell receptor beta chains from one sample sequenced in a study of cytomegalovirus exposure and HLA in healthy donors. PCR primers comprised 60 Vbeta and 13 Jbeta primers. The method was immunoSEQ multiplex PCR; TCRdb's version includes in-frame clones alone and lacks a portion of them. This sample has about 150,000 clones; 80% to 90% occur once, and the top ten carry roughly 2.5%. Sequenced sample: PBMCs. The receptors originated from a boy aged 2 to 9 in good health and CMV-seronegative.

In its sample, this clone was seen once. The CDR3, as DNA: TGTGCCAGCAGCCCCCTGGGCAGTAACTATGGCTACACCTTC. It specifies CASSPLGSNYGYTF. The rearrangement links TRBV7-2 to TRBJ1-2; the D is unclear. Germline lookup yields CDR1 SGHTA and CDR2 FQGNSA. The CDR3 extends over 14 amino acids. With 5 bases removed from V and 1 base from J, the gap between germline ends came to 11 bases.

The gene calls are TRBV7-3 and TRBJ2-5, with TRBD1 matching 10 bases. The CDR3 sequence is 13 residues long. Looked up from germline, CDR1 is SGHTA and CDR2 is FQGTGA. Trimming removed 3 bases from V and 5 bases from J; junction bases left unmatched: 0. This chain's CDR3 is CASSLGQGETQYF. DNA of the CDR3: TGTGCCAGCAGCTTGGGACAGGGGGAGACCCAGTACTTC. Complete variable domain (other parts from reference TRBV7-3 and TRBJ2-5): GAGVSQTPSNKVTEKGKYVELRCDPISGHTALYWYRQSLGQGPEFLIYFQGTGAADDSGLPNDRFFAVRPEGSVSTLKIQRTERGDSAVYLCASSLGQGETQYFGPGTRLLVL.

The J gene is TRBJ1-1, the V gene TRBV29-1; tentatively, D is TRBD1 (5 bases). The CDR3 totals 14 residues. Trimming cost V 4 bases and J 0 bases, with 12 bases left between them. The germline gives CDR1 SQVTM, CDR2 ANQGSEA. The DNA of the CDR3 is TGCAGCGTTGTCTCTCAGGGCTTGAACACTGAAGCTTTCTTT. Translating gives CSVVSQGLNTEAFF.

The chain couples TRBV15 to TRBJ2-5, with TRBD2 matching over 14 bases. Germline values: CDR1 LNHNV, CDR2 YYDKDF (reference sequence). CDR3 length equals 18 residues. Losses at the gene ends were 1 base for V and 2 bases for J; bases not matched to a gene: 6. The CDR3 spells CATSRGLGLAGGQETQYF. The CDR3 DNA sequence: TGTGCCACCAGCAGAGGGCTAGGACTAGCGGGGGGACAAGAGACCCAGTACTTC.

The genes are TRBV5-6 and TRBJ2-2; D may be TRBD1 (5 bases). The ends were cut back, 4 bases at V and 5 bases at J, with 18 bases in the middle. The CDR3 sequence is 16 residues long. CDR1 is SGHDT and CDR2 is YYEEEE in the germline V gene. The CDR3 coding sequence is TGTGCCAGCAGCCATCCCCAGGGAAGAGAGACCGGGGAGCTGTTTTTT. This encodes CASSHPQGRETGELFF. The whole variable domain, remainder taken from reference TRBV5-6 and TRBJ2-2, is DAGVTQSPTHLIKTRGQQVTLRCSPKSGHDTVSWYQQALGQGPQFIFQYYEEEERQRGNFPDRFSGHQFPNYSSELNVNALLLGDSALYLCASSHPQGRETGELFFGEGSRLTVL.

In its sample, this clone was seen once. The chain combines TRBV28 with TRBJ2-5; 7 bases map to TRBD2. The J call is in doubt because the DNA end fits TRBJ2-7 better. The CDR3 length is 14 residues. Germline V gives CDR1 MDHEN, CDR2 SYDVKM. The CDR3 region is CASSPLAALREQYF. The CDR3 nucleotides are TGTGCCAGCAGTCCCCTAGCGGCTCTCCGCGAGCAGTACTTC.

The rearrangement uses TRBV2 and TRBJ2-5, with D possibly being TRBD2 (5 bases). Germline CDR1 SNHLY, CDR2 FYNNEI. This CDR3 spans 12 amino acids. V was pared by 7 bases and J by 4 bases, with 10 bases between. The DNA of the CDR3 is TGTGCCAGCAAGGAACTAGGAGAGACCCAGTACTTC. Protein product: CASKELGETQYF.

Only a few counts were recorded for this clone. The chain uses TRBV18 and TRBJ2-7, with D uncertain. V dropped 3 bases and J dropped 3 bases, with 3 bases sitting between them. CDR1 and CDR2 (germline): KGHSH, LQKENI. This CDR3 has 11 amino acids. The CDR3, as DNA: TGTGCCAGCTCACCCAACTACGAGCAGTACTTC. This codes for CASSPNYEQYF.

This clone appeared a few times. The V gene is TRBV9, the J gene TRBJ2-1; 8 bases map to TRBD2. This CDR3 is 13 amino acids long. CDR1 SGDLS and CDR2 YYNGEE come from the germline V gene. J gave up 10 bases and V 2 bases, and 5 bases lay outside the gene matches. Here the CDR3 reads CASSVVIAGEQFF. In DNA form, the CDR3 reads TGTGCCAGCAGCGTGGTAATAGCGGGGGAGCAGTTCTTC. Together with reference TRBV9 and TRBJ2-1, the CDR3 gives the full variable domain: DSGVTQTPKHLITATGQRVTLRCSPRSGDLSVYWYQQSLDQGLQFLIQYYNGEERAKGNILERFSAQQFPDLHSELNLSSLELGDSALYFCASSVVIAGEQFFGPGTRLTVL.

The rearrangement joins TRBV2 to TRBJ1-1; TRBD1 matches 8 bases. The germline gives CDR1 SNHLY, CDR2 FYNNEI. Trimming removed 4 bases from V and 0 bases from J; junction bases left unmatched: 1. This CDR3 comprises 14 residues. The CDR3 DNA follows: TGTGCCAGCAGTGGGGGACAGGTGAACACTGAAGCTTTCTTT. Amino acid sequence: CASSGGQVNTEAFF.

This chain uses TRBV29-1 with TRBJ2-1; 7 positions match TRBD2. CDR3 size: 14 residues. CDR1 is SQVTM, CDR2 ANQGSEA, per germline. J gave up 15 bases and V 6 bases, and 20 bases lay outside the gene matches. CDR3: CSVGVGLDRGSRFF. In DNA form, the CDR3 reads TGCAGCGTCGGAGTCGGACTAGACCGGGGGAGTCGGTTCTTC.

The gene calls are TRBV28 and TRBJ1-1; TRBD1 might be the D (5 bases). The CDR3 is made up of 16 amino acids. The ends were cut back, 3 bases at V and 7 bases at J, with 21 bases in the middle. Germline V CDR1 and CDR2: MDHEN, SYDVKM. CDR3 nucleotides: TGTGCCAGCAGTTTCCATCTCTCAGGGCGAATTGGTGAAGCTTTCTTT. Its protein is CASSFHLSGRIGEAFF.

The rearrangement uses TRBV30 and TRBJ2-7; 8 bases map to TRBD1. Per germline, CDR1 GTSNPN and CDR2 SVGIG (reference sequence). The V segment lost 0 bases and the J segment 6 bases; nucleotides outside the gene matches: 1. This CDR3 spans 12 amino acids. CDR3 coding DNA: TGTGCCTGGAGTGTACAGGGGGGCGAGCAGTACTTC. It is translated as CAWSVQGGEQYF.

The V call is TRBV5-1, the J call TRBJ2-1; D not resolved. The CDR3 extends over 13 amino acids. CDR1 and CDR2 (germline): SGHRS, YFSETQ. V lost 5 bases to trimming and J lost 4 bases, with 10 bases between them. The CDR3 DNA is TGCGCCAGCAGGCCCGTAGCTTACAATGAGCAGTTCTTC. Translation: CASRPVAYNEQFF.

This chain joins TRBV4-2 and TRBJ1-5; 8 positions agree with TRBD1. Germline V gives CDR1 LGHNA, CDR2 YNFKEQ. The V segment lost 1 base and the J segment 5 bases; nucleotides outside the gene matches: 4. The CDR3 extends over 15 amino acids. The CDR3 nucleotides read TGTGCCAGCAGCCAAGTCGACAGGGGCTATCAGCCCCAGCATTTT. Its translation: CASSQVDRGYQPQHF.

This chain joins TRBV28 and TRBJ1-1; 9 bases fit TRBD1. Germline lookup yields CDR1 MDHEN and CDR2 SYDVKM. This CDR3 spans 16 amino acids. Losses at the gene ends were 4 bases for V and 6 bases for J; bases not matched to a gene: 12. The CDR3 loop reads CASSSPWGQGSAEAFF. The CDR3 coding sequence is TGTGCCAGCAGTTCCCCCTGGGGACAGGGCTCGGCTGAAGCTTTCTTT.

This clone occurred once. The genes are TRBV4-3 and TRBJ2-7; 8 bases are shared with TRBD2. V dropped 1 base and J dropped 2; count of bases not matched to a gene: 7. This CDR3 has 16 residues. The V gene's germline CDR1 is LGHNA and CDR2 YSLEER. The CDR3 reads CASSQGGAGVPYEQYF. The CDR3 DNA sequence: TGCGCCAGCAGCCAAGGGGGAGCGGGAGTCCCCTACGAGCAGTACTTC.

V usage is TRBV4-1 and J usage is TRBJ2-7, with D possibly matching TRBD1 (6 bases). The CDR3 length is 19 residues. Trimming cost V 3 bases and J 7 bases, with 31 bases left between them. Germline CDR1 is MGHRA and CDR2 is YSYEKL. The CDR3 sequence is CASSQTILQTGTRGGEQYF. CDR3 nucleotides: TGCGCCAGCAGCCAGACCATTCTCCAGACCGGGACCAGGGGTGGAGAGCAGTACTTC.

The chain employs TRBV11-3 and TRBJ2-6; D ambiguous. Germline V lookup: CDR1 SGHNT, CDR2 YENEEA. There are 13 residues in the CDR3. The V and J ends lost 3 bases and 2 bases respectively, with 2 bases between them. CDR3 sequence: CASSFTGANVLTF. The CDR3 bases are TGTGCCAGCAGCTTTACTGGGGCCAACGTCCTGACTTTC.

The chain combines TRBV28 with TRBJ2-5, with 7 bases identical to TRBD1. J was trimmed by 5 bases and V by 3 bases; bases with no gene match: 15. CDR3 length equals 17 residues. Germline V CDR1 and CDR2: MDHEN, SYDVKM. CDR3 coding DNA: TGTGCCAGCAGTTTTGTTACAGGGGATATTTATTTGGAGACCCAGTACTTC. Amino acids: CASSFVTGDIYLETQYF.

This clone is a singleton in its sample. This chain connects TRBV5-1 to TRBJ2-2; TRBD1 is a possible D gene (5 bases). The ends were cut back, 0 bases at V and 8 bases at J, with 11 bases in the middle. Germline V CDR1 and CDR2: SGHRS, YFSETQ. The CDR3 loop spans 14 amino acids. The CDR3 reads CASSLVREGGELFF. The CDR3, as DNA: TGCGCCAGCAGCTTGGTCAGGGAAGGAGGGGAGCTGTTTTTT.

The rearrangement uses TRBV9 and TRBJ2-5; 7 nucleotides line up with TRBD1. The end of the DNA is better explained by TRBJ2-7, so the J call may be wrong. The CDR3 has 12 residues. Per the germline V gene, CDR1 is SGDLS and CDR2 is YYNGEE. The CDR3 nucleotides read TGTGCCAGCAGCGGCACAGGGGTCGAGCAGTACTTC. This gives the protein CASSGTGVEQYF.

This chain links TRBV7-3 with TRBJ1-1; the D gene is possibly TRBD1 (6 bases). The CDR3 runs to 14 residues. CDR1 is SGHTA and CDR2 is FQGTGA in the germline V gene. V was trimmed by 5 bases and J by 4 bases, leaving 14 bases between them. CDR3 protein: CASSPGAGSTEAFF. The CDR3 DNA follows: TGTGCCAGCAGCCCAGGGGCTGGGAGCACTGAAGCTTTCTTT.

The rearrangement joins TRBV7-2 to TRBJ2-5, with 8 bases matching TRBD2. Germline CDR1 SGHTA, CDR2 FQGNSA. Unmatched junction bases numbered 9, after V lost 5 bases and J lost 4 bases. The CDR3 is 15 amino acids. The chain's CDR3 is CASSPGGAGRETQYF. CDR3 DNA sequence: TGTGCCAGCAGCCCGGGGGGGGCAGGGAGAGAGACCCAGTACTTC. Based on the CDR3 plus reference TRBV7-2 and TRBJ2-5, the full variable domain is GAGVSQSPSNKVTEKGKDVELRCDPISGHTALYWYRQSLGQGLEFLIYFQGNSAPDKSGLPSDRFSAERTGGSVSTLTIQRTQQEDSAVYLCASSPGGAGRETQYFGPGTRLLVL.

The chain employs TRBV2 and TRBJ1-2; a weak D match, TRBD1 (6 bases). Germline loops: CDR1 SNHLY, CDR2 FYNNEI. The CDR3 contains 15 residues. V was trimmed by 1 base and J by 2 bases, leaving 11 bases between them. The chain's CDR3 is CASSEGATGNYGYTF. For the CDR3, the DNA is TGTGCCAGCAGTGAAGGGGCAACAGGGAACTATGGCTACACCTTC.